The 10 T cell receptor beta chains below come from one sample, sequenced in a study of shared clonotypes between healthy human individuals. Only CD45RO-negative cells positively selected for CCR7 counted as naive CD8 cells, so terminally differentiated effector memory CD45RA+ cells were excluded. Sequenced by immunoSEQ multiplex PCR; TCRdb stores in-frame clones only, minus some. Of about 2,200,000 clones listed, around 93% were seen once; the top ten hold 1.7%. The specimen sequenced was naive CD8+ T cells from PBMCs. The receptors were sampled from a man aged 18 to 30 in good health. Some clones in this sample may be carry-over from other donors' samples.

This clone showed up just a few times. The gene calls are TRBV2 and TRBJ1-3, with D possibly being TRBD1 (6 bases). The ends were cut back, 6 bases at V and 4 bases at J, with 13 bases in the middle. CDR3 length: 14 amino acids. Germline CDR1 is SNHLY and CDR2 is FYNNEI. The CDR3 is CASRGRGIGNTIYF. DNA of the CDR3: TGTGCCAGCAGGGGAAGGGGGATAGGAAACACCATATATTTT.

The chain is built from TRBV6-5 and TRBJ1-2; D gene ambiguous. CDR1 and CDR2 from the germline V gene are MNHEY and SVGAGI. The V end lost 6 bases, the J end lost 4 bases, and 18 bases lay between the germline ends. This CDR3 comprises 15 residues. The CDR3 coding sequence is TGTGCCAGCAGACCCGCTCTTCGAGCCTTCTATGGCTACACCTTC. It codes for CASRPALRAFYGYTF.

Turning to this clone: The junction does not match germline at one end; this may be a read error. This chain uses TRBV6-5 with TRBJ2-1; maybe TRBD1 (6 bases). The germline V gene encodes CDR1 MNHEY and CDR2 SVGAGI. CDR3 length: 11 residues. The CDR3 sequence: CASTYGQSQFF. The CDR3 region has the DNA TGTGCCAGCACTTACGGACAGAGCCAGTTCTTC.

The V and J genes are TRBV14 and TRBJ2-6, with D tentatively TRBD1 (6 bases). Per germline, CDR1 SGHDN and CDR2 FVKESK. V lost 5 bases, J lost 2 bases, and 13 bases lay in between. CDR3 size: 16 residues. The CDR3 DNA sequence: TGTGCCAGCAGCTCGGAACAGGGACCTGGGGCCAACGTCCTGACTTTC. Protein: CASSSEQGPGANVLTF.

The gene calls are TRBV27 and TRBJ1-5, with unresolved D. V was cut by 3 bases and J by 2 bases, with 8 bases left in between. The CDR3 sequence is 14 residues long. The germline V gene has CDR1 MNHEY and CDR2 SMNVEV (reference sequence). CDR3 loop: CASSFQWGNQPQHF. The CDR3 DNA follows: TGTGCCAGCAGTTTCCAGTGGGGCAATCAGCCCCAGCATTTT.

The chain has TRBV18 and TRBJ2-5; 8 bases align to TRBD2. The J segment lost 2 bases and the V segment lost 4 bases, leaving 12 bases of the junction unmatched. Germline CDR1 reads KGHSH; CDR2 reads LQKENI. The CDR3 is made up of 17 amino acids. This CDR3 reads CASSLTSGTRGQETQYF. The CDR3 DNA is TGTGCCAGCTCACTTACCTCCGGGACTAGGGGACAAGAGACCCAGTACTTC.

The chain is built from TRBV5-4 and TRBJ1-2, with D perhaps TRBD1 (5 bases). CDR1 is SGHNT and CDR2 is YYREEE in the germline V gene (reference sequence). V gave up 2 bases and J gave up 2 bases, with 10 bases separating them. This CDR3 comprises 14 residues. This CDR3 reads CASSFRQPNYGYTF. The CDR3, as DNA: TGTGCCAGCAGCTTCCGACAGCCAAACTATGGCTACACCTTC.

DNA for the CDR3: TGTGCCAGCAGCTTAGAGGTGGGGGCTGTGCATGAGCAGTTCTTC. Protein product: CASSLEVGAVHEQFF. The V and J genes are TRBV7-9 and TRBJ2-1, with a possible D match to TRBD1 (6 bases). The CDR3 extends over 15 amino acids. Germline CDR1 reads SEHNR; CDR2 reads FQNEAQ (reference sequence). The germline V and J ends were trimmed by 1 base and 8 bases, with 15 bases remaining between them.

The CDR3 loop is CASSSRTGGSGYTF. The CDR3 bases are TGCGCCAGCAGCTCTAGGACAGGGGGGTCTGGCTACACCTTC. The gene calls are TRBV5-1 and TRBJ1-2, with 10 positions matching TRBD1. In germline, CDR1 is SGHRS, CDR2 YFSETQ. This CDR3 spans 14 amino acids. With V trimmed by 3 bases and J by 7 bases, 6 bases remained unmatched.

The chain employs TRBV15 and TRBJ1-1; maybe TRBD1 (5 bases). V was pared by 0 bases and J by 4 bases, with 12 bases between. Germline CDR1 LNHNV, CDR2 YYDKDF (reference sequence). The CDR3 is 15 residues long. The CDR3 is CATSRDSRGATEAFF. CDR3 nucleotide sequence: TGTGCCACCAGCAGAGATTCGAGAGGGGCCACTGAAGCTTTCTTT. The variable domain in full, with the rest retrieved from reference TRBV15 and TRBJ1-1, is DAMVIQNPRYQVTQFGKPVTLSCSQTLNHNVMYWYQQKSSQAPKLLFHYYDKDFNNEADTPDNFQSRRPNTSFCFLDIRSPGLGDTAMYLCATSRDSRGATEAFFGQGTRLTVV.